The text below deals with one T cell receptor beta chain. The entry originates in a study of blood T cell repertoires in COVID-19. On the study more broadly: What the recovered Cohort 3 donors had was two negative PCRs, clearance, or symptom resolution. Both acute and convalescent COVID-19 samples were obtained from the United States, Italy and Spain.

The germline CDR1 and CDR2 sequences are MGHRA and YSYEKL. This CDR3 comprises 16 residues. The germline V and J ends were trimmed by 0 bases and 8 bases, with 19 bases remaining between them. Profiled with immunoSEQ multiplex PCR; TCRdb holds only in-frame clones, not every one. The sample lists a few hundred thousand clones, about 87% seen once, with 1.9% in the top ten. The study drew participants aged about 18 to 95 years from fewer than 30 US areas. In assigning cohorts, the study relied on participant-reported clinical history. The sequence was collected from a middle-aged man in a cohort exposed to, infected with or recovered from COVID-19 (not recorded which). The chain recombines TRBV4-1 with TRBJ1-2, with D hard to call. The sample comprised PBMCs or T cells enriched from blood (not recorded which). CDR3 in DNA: TGCGCCAGCAGCCAAGAAACTACCCTTCCCCTTGGAGGCTACACCTTC. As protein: CASSQETTLPLGGYTF.